The 3 T cell receptor beta chains below all came from one sample that was sequenced in a study of T cell responses to AZD1222 COVID-19 vaccine. Clones were read by immunoSEQ multiplex PCR, and TCRdb kept only the in-frame ones, dropping some. The sample contains about 96,000 clones, roughly 90% of which appear only once. This sample comprised peripheral blood, obtained on day 0 of AZD1222 vaccination. The receptors here all came from an adult in good health.

This chain uses TRBV7-2 with TRBJ1-3, with 11 bases aligning to TRBD1. The germline CDR1 and CDR2 sequences are SGHTA and FQGNSA. The CDR3 contains 16 residues. The ends lost 5 bases at V and 3 bases at J; junction bases unmatched: 6. This chain's CDR3 is CASSTWTGGNGNTIYF. The DNA of the CDR3 is TGTGCCAGCAGCACCTGGACAGGGGGCAATGGAAACACCATATATTTT.

This chain links TRBV7-9 with TRBJ2-1, with D possibly TRBD2 on 6 matching bases. The germline V gene has CDR1 SEHNR and CDR2 FQNEAQ (reference sequence). V lost 6 bases, J lost 7 bases, and 16 bases lay in between. The CDR3 has 14 amino acids. CDR3 sequence (DNA): TGTGCCAGCAGTTTTTTGCGGGGTAGGAATGAGCAGTTCTTC. Translating gives CASSFLRGRNEQFF.

The chain links TRBV28 to TRBJ1-1, with a weak D call TRBD1 (5 bases). V was pared by 2 bases and J by 0 bases, with 7 bases between. This CDR3 spans 14 amino acids. Looked up from germline, CDR1 is MDHEN and CDR2 is SYDVKM. For the CDR3, the DNA is TGTGCCAGCAGTTTAGGACACTTGAACACTGAAGCTTTCTTT. It codes for CASSLGHLNTEAFF.